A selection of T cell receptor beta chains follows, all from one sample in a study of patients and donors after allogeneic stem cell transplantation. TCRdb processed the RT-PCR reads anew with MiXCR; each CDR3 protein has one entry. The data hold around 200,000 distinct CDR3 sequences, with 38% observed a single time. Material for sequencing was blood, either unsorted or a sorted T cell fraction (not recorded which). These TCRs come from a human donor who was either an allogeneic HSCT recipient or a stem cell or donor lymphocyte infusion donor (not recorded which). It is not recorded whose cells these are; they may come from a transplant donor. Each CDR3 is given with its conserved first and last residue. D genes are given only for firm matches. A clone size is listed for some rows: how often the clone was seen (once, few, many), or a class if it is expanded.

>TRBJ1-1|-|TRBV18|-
CASSPPWNTEAFF
TGTGCCAGCTCACCACCTTGGAACACTGAAGCTTTCTTT
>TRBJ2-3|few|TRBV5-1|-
CASSVQGASTGDTQYF
TGCGCCAGCAGCGTACAGGGAGCGTCGACCGGAGATACGCAGTATTTT
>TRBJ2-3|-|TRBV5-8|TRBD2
CASSLARTSGGLTDTQYF
TGTGCCAGCAGCTTGGCGCGGACTAGCGGGGGCCTCACAGATACGCAGTATTTT
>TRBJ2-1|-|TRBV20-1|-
CSASVAYNEQFF
TGCAGTGCCTCCGTGGCATACAATGAGCAGTTCTTC
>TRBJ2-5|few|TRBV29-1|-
CSVGAGRETQYF
TGCAGCGTTGGGGCAGGACGGGAGACCCAGTACTTC
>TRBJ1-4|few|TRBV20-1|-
CSALTGVEKLFF
TGCAGTGCCCTTACCGGGGTCGAAAAACTGTTTTTT
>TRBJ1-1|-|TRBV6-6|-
CASSYRLAGMNTEAFF
TGTGCCAGCAGTTATAGGTTGGCAGGAATGAACACTGAAGCTTTCTTT
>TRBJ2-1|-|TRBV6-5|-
CASSSFYNEQFF
TGTGCCAGCAGTTCCTTTTACAATGAGCAGTTCTTC
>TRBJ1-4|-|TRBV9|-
CASSVEGYRNEKLFF
TGTGCCAGCAGCGTAGAAGGGTATCGGAATGAAAAACTGTTTTTT
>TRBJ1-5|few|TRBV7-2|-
CASSSRDFQPQHF
TGTGCCAGCAGCTCCAGGGATTTTCAGCCCCAGCATTTT
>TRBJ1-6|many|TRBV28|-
CASSFIGDWDTHNSPLHF
TGTGCCAGCAGTTTTATTGGGGATTGGGACACCCATAATTCACCCCTCCACTTT
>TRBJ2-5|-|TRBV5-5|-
CASSLLGHNALWETQYF
TGTGCCAGCAGCTTGTTGGGGCATAACGCACTATGGGAGACCCAGTACTTC
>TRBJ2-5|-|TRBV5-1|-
CASSNRALQETQYF
TGCGCCAGCAGTAACAGGGCCCTCCAAGAGACCCAGTACTTC
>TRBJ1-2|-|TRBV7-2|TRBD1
CASSTGQVVGGYTF
TGTGCCAGCAGCACTGGACAGGTGGTTGGTGGCTACACCTTC
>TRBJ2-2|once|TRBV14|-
CASSHRITGELFF
TGTGCCAGCAGCCACCGAATTACCGGGGAGCTGTTTTTT
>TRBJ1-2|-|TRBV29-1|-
CSVEAANEGGYTF
TGCAGCGTTGAAGCAGCGAATGAGGGTGGCTACACCTTC
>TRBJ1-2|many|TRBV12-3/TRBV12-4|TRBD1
CASSLSGTGFYGYTF
TGTGCCAGCAGTCTGTCCGGGACAGGGTTCTATGGCTACACCTTC
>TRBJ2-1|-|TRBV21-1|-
CASSLNTGSSYNEQFF
TGTGCCAGCAGCCTCAACACAGGGAGCTCCTACAATGAGCAGTTCTTC
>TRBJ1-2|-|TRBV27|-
CASSSTPGHNGYTF
TGTGCCAGCAGTTCGACCCCGGGACACAATGGCTACACCTTC
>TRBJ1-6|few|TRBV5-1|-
CASSWAGTYNSPLHF
TGCGCCAGCAGCTGGGCAGGGACCTATAATTCACCCCTCCACTTT
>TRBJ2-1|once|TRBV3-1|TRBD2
CASSPRTSGDRFYEQFF
TGTGCCAGCAGTCCACGGACTAGCGGGGATCGTTTTTATGAGCAGTTCTTC
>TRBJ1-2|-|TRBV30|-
CAWSVLGGNYGYTF
TGTGCCTGGAGTGTACTGGGCGGAAACTATGGCTACACCTTC
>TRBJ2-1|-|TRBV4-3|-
CASSQEGGVNNEQFF
TGCGCCAGCAGCCAAGAGGGCGGGGTGAACAATGAGCAGTTCTTC
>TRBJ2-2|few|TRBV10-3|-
CAISPRGYPQGTGELFF
TGTGCCATCAGTCCCAGGGGATACCCCCAAGGCACCGGGGAGCTGTTTTTT
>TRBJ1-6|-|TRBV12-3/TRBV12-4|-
CASSLGLLGLHF
TGTGCCAGCAGTTTGGGCCTTCTGGGCCTCCACTTT
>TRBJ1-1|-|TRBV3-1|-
CASSRRTVAMNTEAFF
TGTGCCAGCAGCCGACGGACAGTAGCGATGAACACTGAAGCTTTCTTT
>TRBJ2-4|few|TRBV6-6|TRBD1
CASSYPGQGGKNIQYF
TGTGCCAGCAGTTACCCCGGACAGGGAGGCAAAAACATTCAGTACTTC
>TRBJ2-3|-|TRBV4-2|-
CASSQERGHGTDTQYF
TGTGCCAGCAGCCAAGAACGGGGGCACGGCACAGATACGCAGTATTTT
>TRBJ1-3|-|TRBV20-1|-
CSAQVSGNTIYF
TGCAGTGCTCAGGTCTCTGGAAACACCATATATTTT
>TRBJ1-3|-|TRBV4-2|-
CASSQEGTRGNTIYF
TGTGCCAGCAGCCAAGAGGGGACGAGAGGAAACACCATATATTTT
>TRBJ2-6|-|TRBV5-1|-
CASSLREPGANVLTF
TGCGCCAGCAGCCTCAGGGAACCTGGGGCCAACGTCCTGACTTTC
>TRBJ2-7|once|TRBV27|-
CASSSAVHEQYF
TGTGCCAGCAGTTCTGCAGTCCACGAGCAGTACTTC
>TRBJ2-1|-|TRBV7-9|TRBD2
CASSFGVRGIPYNEQFF
TGTGCCAGCAGTTTCGGAGTGCGGGGGATCCCCTACAATGAGCAGTTCTTC
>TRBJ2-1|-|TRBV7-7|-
CASSLGASQGEQFF
TGTGCCAGCAGCTTGGGAGCATCCCAGGGGGAGCAGTTCTTC
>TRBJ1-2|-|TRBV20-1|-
CSARDPAGADYGYTF
TGCAGTGCTAGAGATCCAGCAGGGGCGGACTATGGCTACACCTTC
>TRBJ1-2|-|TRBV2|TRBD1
CASQLQGAGGYTF
TGTGCCAGCCAACTCCAGGGGGCCGGTGGCTACACCTTC
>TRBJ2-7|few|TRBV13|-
CASSSNTGYDEQYF
TGTGCCAGCAGCTCCAACACAGGGTACGACGAGCAGTACTTC
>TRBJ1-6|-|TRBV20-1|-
CSALQELNSPLHF
TGCAGTGCTCTACAGGAGCTTAATTCACCCCTCCACTTT
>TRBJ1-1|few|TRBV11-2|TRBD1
CASSLVYSQGFRTEAFF
TGTGCCAGCAGCTTAGTCTACTCACAGGGGTTCCGGACTGAAGCTTTCTTT
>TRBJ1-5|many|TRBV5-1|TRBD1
CASSLALGGSPQSQPQHF
TGCGCCAGCAGCTTGGCTTTAGGGGGCTCTCCGCAGAGTCAGCCCCAGCATTTT
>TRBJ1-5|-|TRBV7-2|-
CASSLVENQPQHF
TGTGCCAGCAGCTTAGTTGAGAATCAGCCCCAGCATTTT
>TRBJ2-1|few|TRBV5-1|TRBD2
CASSLLGSGGSSYNEQFF
TGCGCCAGCAGCTTATTGGGTAGCGGGGGCAGCTCCTACAATGAGCAGTTCTTC
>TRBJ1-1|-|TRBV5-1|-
CASSLGPGTNTEAFF
TGCGCCAGCAGCTTGGGTCCGGGCACGAACACTGAAGCTTTCTTT
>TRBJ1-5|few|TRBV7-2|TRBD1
CASSPTGTGNQPQHF
TGTGCCAGCAGCCCGACCGGGACAGGGAATCAGCCCCAGCATTTT
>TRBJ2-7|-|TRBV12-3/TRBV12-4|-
CASSSQRTRLGEQYF
TGTGCCAGCAGTTCCCAACGAACCAGGTTGGGCGAGCAGTACTTC
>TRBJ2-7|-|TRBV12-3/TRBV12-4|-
CASSPGSEQYF
TGTGCCAGCAGTCCAGGGAGCGAGCAGTACTTC